A single TCR beta chain is shown here with its context. Its antigen is unidentified. The source of the sample is a study of blood T cells in healthy people across ages. Alongside a J-beta primer mix, a sample-barcoded 5' primer served in a second PCR lasting about 6 to 11 cycles. Each CDR3 protein gets one entry after TCRdb re-called the 5' RACE reads with MiXCR. The profile shows almost 1 million distinct CDR3 sequences, approximately 50% of them singletons. Study-level findings and limits: CMV status of donors was not determined, possibly confounding expanded clonotype changes.

The CDR3 sequence is 15 residues long. Germline CDR1 and CDR2: MDHEN and SYDVKM. This rearrangement joins TRBV28 to TRBJ2-7; 8 bases fit TRBD1. The DNA end is more similar to TRBJ2-5, so the J call may be wrong. Sequenced: blood. This sequence originates from a woman aged 55-70 years in good health. The CDR3 sequence is CASSSGQVFEETQYF. The CDR3 DNA is TGTGCCAGCAGTTCGGGACAGGTCTTTGAAGAGACCCAGTACTTC.